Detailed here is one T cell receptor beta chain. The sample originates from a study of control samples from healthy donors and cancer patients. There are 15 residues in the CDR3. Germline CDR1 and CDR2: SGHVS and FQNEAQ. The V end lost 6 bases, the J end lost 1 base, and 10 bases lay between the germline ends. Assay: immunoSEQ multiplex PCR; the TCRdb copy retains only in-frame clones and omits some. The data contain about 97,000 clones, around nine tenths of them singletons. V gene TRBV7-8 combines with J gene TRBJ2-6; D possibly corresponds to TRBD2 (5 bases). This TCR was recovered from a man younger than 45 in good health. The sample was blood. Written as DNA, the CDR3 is TGTGCCAGCAGACACGAGGGTTCTGGGGCCAACGTCCTGACTTTC. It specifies CASRHEGSGANVLTF.